This T cell receptor beta chain was recovered during a study of T cells expressing NK-cell markers. Looking at the study overall: Sequencing of TCR beta repertoires drew on sorted CD3+CD56+NKG2C+, CD3+CD56+NKG2C- and CD3+CD56-NKG2C+ T cells. One of eight sequenced donors was HCMV-seronegative; the other seven were seropositive. General study findings and limits: A range of about 1.0-8% of CD8+ T cells consisted of dominant NKG2C+ clonotypes in 5 to 7 donors.

TCRdb reprocessed the 5' RACE reads and stores each CDR3 protein as one record, lacking DNA. Its table lists fewer than 300,000 distinct CDR3 sequences. Germline-derived CDR1 and CDR2 are DFQATT and SNEGSKA (reference sequence). The CDR3 is made up of 13 amino acids. Remarks on this clonotype: Its target is not known.

This receptor was obtained from a woman between 18 and 69 years old in good health. V is TRBV20-1 and J is TRBJ2-1; TCRdb lists TRBD1, though no DNA is available to test this call. The specimen sequenced was blood T cells: a sorted CD56 or NKG2C T cell subset, CD4+ or CD8+ T cells, or bulk PBMC T cells (not recorded which). CDR3 amino acids: CSARMTGRGEQFF.